The 5 T cell receptor beta chains presented below share a single source sample, sequenced in a study of blood T cell repertoires in COVID-19. This table comes from immunoSEQ multiplex PCR, and its TCRdb copy is limited to in-frame clones, with some not included. Of over 140,000 clones listed, 80% to 85% were seen once; the top ten hold 3% to 4.5%. The sequenced material came from peripheral blood. The receptors derive from a woman between 55 and 75 years old with acute or convalescent COVID-19.

The chain employs TRBV6-5 and TRBJ1-2, with D perhaps matching TRBD1 (5 bases). Germline lookup yields CDR1 MNHEY and CDR2 SVGAGI. This CDR3 region has 15 residues. V lost 6 bases and J 1 base, leaving 15 bases between the germline ends. The CDR3 DNA reads TGTGCCAGCAGGCTTGGGCCAGGGCTTAACTATGGCTACACCTTC. Translated: CASRLGPGLNYGYTF.

The chain combines TRBV10-1 with TRBJ2-2; a possible D gene is TRBD2 (8 bases). V was shortened by 4 bases and J by 5 bases, with 26 bases between the two germline ends. Germline V CDR1 and CDR2: WNHNN, SYGVQD (reference sequence). This CDR3 is 19 amino acids long. The CDR3, as DNA: TGCGCCAGCAGTGCGGGAGGGTCAAGGGGGCGAAGCCCAACCGGGGAGCTGTTTTTT. Its translation is CASSAGGSRGRSPTGELFF.

The rearrangement links TRBV30 to TRBJ2-7; 7 bases fit TRBD2. CDR3 length equals 13 residues. Germline values: CDR1 GTSNPN, CDR2 SVGIG (reference sequence). V shed 2 bases, J shed 1 base, and the junction held 2 bases outside the gene matches. The CDR3 here is CAWSRGESYEQYF. CDR3 DNA sequence: TGTGCCTGGAGTCGGGGGGAGTCCTACGAGCAGTACTTC. The complete variable domain, with remaining parts taken from reference TRBV30 and TRBJ2-7, reads SQTIHQWPATLVQPVGSPLSLECTVEGTSNPNLYWYRQAAGRGLQLLFYSVGIGQISSEVPQNLSASRPQDRQFILSSKKLLLSDSGFYLCAWSRGESYEQYFGPGTRLTVT.

V and J are TRBV27 and TRBJ2-1; D may be TRBD2 (5 bases). Germline V CDR1 and CDR2: MNHEY, SMNVEV (reference sequence). The CDR3 is 15 amino acids. V was trimmed by 4 bases and J by 2 bases, leaving 12 bases between them. The DNA for the CDR3 is TGTGCCAGCAGTTCGTGGCTAGCTGCCTACAATGAGCAGTTCTTC. It is translated as CASSSWLAAYNEQFF.

The CDR3 protein is CASSFAGGGTEAFF. CDR3 nucleotides: TGTGCCAGCAGCTTCGCAGGGGGCGGCACTGAAGCTTTCTTT. The V call is TRBV7-9, the J call TRBJ1-1, with TRBD1 matching 8 bases. The CDR3 is 14 amino acids. Trimming took 3 bases from V and 4 from J; bases not matched to a gene: 4. Germline CDR1 reads SEHNR; CDR2 reads FQNEAQ (reference sequence).